The 10 T cell receptor beta chains below come from one sample, sequenced in a study of early T cells in non-severe SARS-CoV-2 infection. TCRdb recomputed calls from the 5' RACE reads with MiXCR, one row per CDR3 protein. Altogether about 33,000 distinct CDR3 sequences are present, less than 8.5% being singletons, with the ten largest covering 4% to 4.5%. What was sequenced was whole blood. The receptors here all came from an adult who was a healthcare worker with PCR-confirmed SARS-CoV-2 infection or an uninfected control (not recorded which).

This clonotype was seen ten or more times. The chain couples TRBV29-1 to TRBJ1-2; 10 positions agree with TRBD1. The CDR3 length is 13 residues. Germline loops: CDR1 SQVTM, CDR2 ANQGSEA. Trimming at V came to 7 bases and at J to 7 bases, leaving 9 bases not matched to a gene. The CDR3 protein is CSALRQGALGYTF. CDR3 in DNA: TGCAGCGCCCTAAGACAGGGGGCGCTTGGCTACACCTTC.

This clonotype was observed many times. This rearrangement joins TRBV7-2 to TRBJ1-1, with D possibly TRBD1 on 5 matching bases. CDR3 length equals 16 residues. Germline lookup yields CDR1 SGHTA and CDR2 FQGNSA. The ends were cut back, 4 bases at V and 3 bases at J, with 18 bases in the middle. The CDR3, as DNA: TGTGCCAGCAGCTCTCGGACACGGGTTCTTTACACTGAAGCTTTCTTT. Translation gives CASSSRTRVLYTEAFF.

This clonotype was observed at least ten times. J is TRBJ1-5 and V is TRBV27; D uncertain. V was pared by 3 bases and J by 4 bases, with 4 bases between. Germline CDR1 is MNHEY and CDR2 is SMNVEV (reference sequence). The length of the CDR3 is 12 residues. CDR3 nucleotides: TGTGCCAGCAGTTTCTGGAATCAGCCCCAGCATTTT. This gives the protein CASSFWNQPQHF.

This clonotype was seen ten or more times. V gene TRBV5-5 combines with J gene TRBJ1-5, with 10 bases fitting TRBD1. The CDR3 totals 15 residues. The germline V gene has CDR1 SGHKS and CDR2 YYEKEE (reference sequence). Trimming removed 0 bases from V and 5 bases from J; junction bases left unmatched: 2. CDR3 DNA: TGTGCCAGCAGCTTGGTTGACAGGGGGCATCAGCCCCAGCATTTT. Translated: CASSLVDRGHQPQHF.

This clonotype was observed a handful of times. V gene TRBV2 combines with J gene TRBJ1-2; possible D gene TRBD1, 5 bases. The CDR3 is made up of 13 amino acids. Between the trimmed V and J ends, which lost 5 bases and 4 bases, there was a span of 11 bases. Germline CDR1 and CDR2: SNHLY and FYNNEI. CDR3 amino acids: CASSPSGPYGYTF. The CDR3 DNA sequence: TGTGCCAGCAGTCCCTCAGGGCCCTATGGCTACACCTTC.

The chain carries TRBV6-5 and TRBJ2-3; TRBD1 matches 9 bases. CDR3 size: 15 residues. Germline V lookup: CDR1 MNHEY, CDR2 SVGAGI. J gave up 5 bases and V 5 bases, and 8 bases lay outside the gene matches. CDR3 sequence reads: CASSTRQGEGDTQYF. The CDR3 DNA is TGTGCCAGCAGTACCAGACAGGGGGAGGGAGATACGCAGTATTTT.

The gene calls are TRBV10-3 and TRBJ2-1; D remains ambiguous. The CDR3 is 16 residues long. Trimming cost V 0 bases and J 0 bases, with 9 bases left between them. Per the germline V gene, CDR1 is ENHRY and CDR2 is SYGVKD. CDR3 nucleotide sequence: TGTGCCATCAGTGAGTCATCGAGTTTCTCCTACAATGAGCAGTTCTTC. Translation: CAISESSSFSYNEQFF.

The table lists this clonotype with many counts. This rearrangement joins TRBV20-1 to TRBJ1-5; D gene uncertain. CDR3 length: 15 residues. V was pared by 0 bases and J by 8 bases, with 17 bases between. The germline V gene has CDR1 DFQATT and CDR2 SNEGSKA (reference sequence). The CDR3 sequence is CSARDLGEVTKPQHF. CDR3 in DNA: TGCAGTGCTAGAGATTTGGGTGAAGTTACTAAGCCCCAGCATTTT.

This clonotype has a count of ten or more. V gene TRBV10-2 combines with J gene TRBJ1-5; D perhaps matches TRBD1 (6 bases). The CDR3 runs 14 residues. The V end lost 5 bases, the J end lost 5 bases, and 13 bases lay between the germline ends. The germline gives CDR1 WSHSY, CDR2 SAAADI. The CDR3 region has the DNA TGCGCCAGCAGTCTTACAGGGATGGATCAGCCCCAGCATTTT. Translating gives CASSLTGMDQPQHF.

This clonotype turned up a few times. The chain recombines TRBV11-3 with TRBJ2-1, with 8 bases lining up with TRBD2. Trimming took 4 bases from V and 9 from J; bases not matched to a gene: 8. Germline V lookup: CDR1 SGHNT, CDR2 YENEEA. The CDR3 extends over 14 amino acids. The DNA for the CDR3 is TGTGCCAGCAGCTCCGGGACTAGTATAAGTGAGCAGTTCTTC. It specifies CASSSGTSISEQFF.